This T cell receptor (beta chain) comes out of a study of T cells after yellow fever vaccination. Conversion of TCR transcripts into cDNA relied on 5'RACE template switching, which added a universal primer site and UMIs. TCRdb re-analysed the 5' RACE reads in MiXCR, keeping a single row per CDR3 protein. The sample yields 160,000 or so distinct CDR3 sequences, almost 7% seen once. The CDR3 contains 16 residues. Germline values: CDR1 ENHRY, CDR2 SYGVKD. V lost 6 bases, J lost 4 bases, and 16 bases lay in between. This clonotype was picked up many times. Its antigen is undetermined. Study-level points and caveats: Within FACS-sorted repertoires, abundant clonotypes contaminating from the bulk population could be present.

This chain links TRBV10-3 with TRBJ1-6; D possibly corresponds to TRBD1 (5 bases). The receptor was derived from a man aged 18 to 35 who received the YFV17D yellow fever vaccine. The sequences come from CD4+ T cells sorted from PBMCs, collected less than 6 days after the first yellow fever vaccination. The CDR3 loop reads CAIRDRDGTYNSPLHF. For the CDR3, the DNA is TGTGCCATCAGAGACCGGGACGGAACTTATAATTCACCCCTCCACTTT.